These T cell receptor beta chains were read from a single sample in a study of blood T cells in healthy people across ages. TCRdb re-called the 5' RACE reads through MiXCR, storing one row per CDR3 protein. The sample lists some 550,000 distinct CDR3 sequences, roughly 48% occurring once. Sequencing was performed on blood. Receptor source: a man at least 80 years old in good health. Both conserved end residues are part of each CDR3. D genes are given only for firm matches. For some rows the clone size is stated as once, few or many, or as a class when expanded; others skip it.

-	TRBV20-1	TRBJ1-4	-	TGCAGTGCCATGACGGCAACTAATGAAAAACTGTTTTTT	CSAMTATNEKLFF
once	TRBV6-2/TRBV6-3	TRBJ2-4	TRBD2	TGTGCCAGCAGTAACCCACATGAACGGGACTATGAGCAGTACTTC	CASSNPHERDYEQYF
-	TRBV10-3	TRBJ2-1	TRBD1	TGTGCCATCAGTGAGTCAGGGGGCGCCTACAATGAGCAGTTCTTC	CAISESGGAYNEQFF
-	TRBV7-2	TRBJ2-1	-	TGTGCCAGCAGCTTCGGCCGGCTCACTTACAATGAGCAGTTCTTC	CASSFGRLTYNEQFF
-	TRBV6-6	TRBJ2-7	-	TGTGCCAGCACCGAGGGCCATAGGCCGTCCTACGAGCAGTACTTC	CASTEGHRPSYEQYF
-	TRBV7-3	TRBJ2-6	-	TGTGCCAGCAGCTTAACTGGACCCGGTCGGGCTGGGGCCAACGTCCTGACTTTC	CASSLTGPGRAGANVLTF
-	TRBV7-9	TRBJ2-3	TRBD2	TGTGCCAGCAACCTACTAGCGGGAGGGACAGATACGCAGTATTTT	CASNLLAGGTDTQYF
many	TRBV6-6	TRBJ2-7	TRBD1	TGTGCCAGCAGTTACCCGGGACAGGGGCCCTACGAGCAGTACTTC	CASSYPGQGPYEQYF
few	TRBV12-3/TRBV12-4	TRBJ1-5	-	TGTGCCAGCAGACCCGACGGCCATAGCAATCAGCCCCAGCATTTT	CASRPDGHSNQPQHF
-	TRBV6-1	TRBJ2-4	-	TGTGCCAGTAGTGAGCAGAGAATTCTAGCCAAAAACATTCAGTACTTC	CASSEQRILAKNIQYF
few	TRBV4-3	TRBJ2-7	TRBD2	TGCGCCAGCAGCCAAGATTTACTAGCGGGAGAGGACGAGCAGTACTTC	CASSQDLLAGEDEQYF
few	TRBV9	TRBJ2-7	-	TGTGCCAGCAGCTCCCCCGGGACCACTCAGAAGTACTTC	CASSSPGTTQKYF
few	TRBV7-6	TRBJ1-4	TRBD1	TGTGCCAGCAGCCCTGACAGGGGGGGTGAAAAACTGTTTTTT	CASSPDRGGEKLFF
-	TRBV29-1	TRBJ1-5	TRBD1	TGCAGCGTTGACCTCGGACAGGCCTGGGATCAGCCCCAGCATTTT	CSVDLGQAWDQPQHF
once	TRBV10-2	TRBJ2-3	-	TGCGCCAGCAGTGAGTCTGTAGGTTCCGACGTCGGTACGCAGTATTTT	CASSESVGSDVGTQYF
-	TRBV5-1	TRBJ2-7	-	TGCGCCAGCACCTCCCGGGGGCTAGCTGGGGAGCAGTACTTC	CASTSRGLAGEQYF
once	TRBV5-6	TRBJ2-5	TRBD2	TGTGCCAGCAGCTTCCTTAGCGGGAGCCCCGCTCAAGAGACCCAGTACTTC	CASSFLSGSPAQETQYF
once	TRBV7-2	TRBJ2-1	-	TGTGCCAGCAGCGTCTGGTCAGGGGTTAGGGAGACCCAGTTCTTC	CASSVWSGVRETQFF
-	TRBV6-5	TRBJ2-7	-	TGTGCCAGCAGTTACTCAGGCGGCAGGGGAGGGGAGACCCGGTACTTC	CASSYSGGRGGETRYF
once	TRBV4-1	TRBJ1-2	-	TGCGCCAGCAGCCAAGGGCTAGCCTACTATGGCTACACCTTC	CASSQGLAYYGYTF
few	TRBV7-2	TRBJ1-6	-	TGTGCCAGCAGCTTTGGGTTTGGACAGACTTATTCACCCCTCCACTTT	CASSFGFGQTYSPLHF
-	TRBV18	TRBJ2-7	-	TGTGCCAGCTCACCGGGCAGGGCCCTCTACGAGCAGTACTTC	CASSPGRALYEQYF
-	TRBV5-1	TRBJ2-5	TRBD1	TGCGCCAGCAGCCTGGCAGGGGGCGCGGTGTTGAATGAGCAGTACTTC	CASSLAGGAVLNEQYF
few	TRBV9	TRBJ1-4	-	TGTGCCAGCAGCGTAGACCAGGGCCCGGACGAAAAACTGTTTTTT	CASSVDQGPDEKLFF
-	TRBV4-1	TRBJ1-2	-	TGCGCCAGCAGCCAGGCCCGGTGGATTAGCCCAAACTATGGCTACACCTTC	CASSQARWISPNYGYTF
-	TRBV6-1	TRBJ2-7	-	TGTGCCAGCAGTGAATCCCCCGGGGGCAACTACGAGCAGTACTTC	CASSESPGGNYEQYF
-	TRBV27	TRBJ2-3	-	TGTGCCAGCAGTTCTCAAAAGAGCACAGATACGCAGTATTTT	CASSSQKSTDTQYF
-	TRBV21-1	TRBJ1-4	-	TGTGCCAGCAGCGAAAAGGGCCCACAGGGGAGGAATGAAAAACTGTTTTTT	CASSEKGPQGRNEKLFF
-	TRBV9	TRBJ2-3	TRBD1	TGTGCCAGCAGCCCTGGGCCAGGGGGCTTCACAGATACGCAGTATTTT	CASSPGPGGFTDTQYF
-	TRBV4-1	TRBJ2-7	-	TGCGCCAGCAGCCCAAGGGACCGCTACGAGCAGTACTTC	CASSPRDRYEQYF
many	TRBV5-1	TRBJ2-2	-	TGTGCCAGCAGCCTCGGGGCCGGGGAGCTGTTTTTT	CASSLGAGELFF
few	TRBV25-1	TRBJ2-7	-	TGTGCCAGCAGTGAATCCGCGGGACCCTACGAGCAGTACTTC	CASSESAGPYEQYF
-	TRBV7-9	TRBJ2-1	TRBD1	TGTGCCAGCAGCTTAATGGGACAGCGTTGCAATGAGCAGTTCTTC	CASSLMGQRCNEQFF
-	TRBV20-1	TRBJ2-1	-	TGCAGTGCTAGAGACCCACAAGCGAGCTCCTACAATGAGCAGTTCTTC	CSARDPQASSYNEQFF
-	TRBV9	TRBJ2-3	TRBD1	TGTGCCAGCAGCGTCCGAGATGGGGGACAGGGGTTTGATACGCAGTATTTT	CASSVRDGGQGFDTQYF
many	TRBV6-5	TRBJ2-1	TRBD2	TGTGCCAGCAGCTTAGCGGGAGCCGCCTACAATGAGCAGTTCTTC	CASSLAGAAYNEQFF
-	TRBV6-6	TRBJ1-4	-	TGTGCCAGCAGTGACTCCGGGTATGAAAAACTGTTTTTT	CASSDSGYEKLFF
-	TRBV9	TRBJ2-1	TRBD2	TGTGCCAGCAGCGTGGGGGCTAGCGGGAGGCACAATGAGCAGTTCTTC	CASSVGASGRHNEQFF
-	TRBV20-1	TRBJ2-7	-	TGCAGTGCTAGGAACCCGGCGAACGAGCAGTACTTC	CSARNPANEQYF
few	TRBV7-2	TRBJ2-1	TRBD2	TGTGCCAGCACCTCGGGACTAGCGGGAGGGAATGAGCAGTTCTTC	CASTSGLAGGNEQFF
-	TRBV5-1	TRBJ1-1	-	TGCGCCAGCAGCCAGGACGGACCTTACACTGAAGCTTTCTTT	CASSQDGPYTEAFF
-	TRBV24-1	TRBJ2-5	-	TGTGCCACCAGTGACCCCGGGCAGGGGTTGTACCAAGAGACCCAGTACTTC	CATSDPGQGLYQETQYF
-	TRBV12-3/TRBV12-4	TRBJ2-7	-	TGTGCCAGCAGTTTAGGGGTACTTGAGGGATACGAGCAGTACTTC	CASSLGVLEGYEQYF
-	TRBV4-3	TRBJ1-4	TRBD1	TGCGCCGGCAGCCAAGACTTGGCAGGGGGGGATGAAAAACTGTTTTTT	CAGSQDLAGGDEKLFF
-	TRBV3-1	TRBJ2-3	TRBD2	TGTGCCAGCAGCCCCCGGACTAGCGGGACAAATACGCAGTATTTT	CASSPRTSGTNTQYF
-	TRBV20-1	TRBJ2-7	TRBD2	TGCAGTGCTAGAGGACTAGCGGGAGGGATGAGCTCCTGCGAGCAGTACTTC	CSARGLAGGMSSCEQYF
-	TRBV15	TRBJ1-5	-	TGTGCCACCATCAGAGATCGCGAGCCCCAGCATTTT	CATIRDREPQHF
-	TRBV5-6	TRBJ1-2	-	TGTGCCAGCAGCTTGGTGGGAGCGCCGGGAGCTAACTATGGCTACACCTTC	CASSLVGAPGANYGYTF
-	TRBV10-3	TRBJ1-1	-	TGTGCCACTGAGGGAGCTATGAACACTGAAGCTTTCTTT	CATEGAMNTEAFF